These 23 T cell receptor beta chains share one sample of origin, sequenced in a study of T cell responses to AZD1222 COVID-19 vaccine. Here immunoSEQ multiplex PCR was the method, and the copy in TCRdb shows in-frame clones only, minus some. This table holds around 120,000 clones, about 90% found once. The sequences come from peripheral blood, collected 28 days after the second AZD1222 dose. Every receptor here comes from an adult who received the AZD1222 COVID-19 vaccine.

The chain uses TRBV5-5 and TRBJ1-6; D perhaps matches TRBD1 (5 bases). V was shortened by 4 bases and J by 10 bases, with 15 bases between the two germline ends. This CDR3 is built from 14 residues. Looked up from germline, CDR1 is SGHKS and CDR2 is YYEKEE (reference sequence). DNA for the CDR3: TGTGCCAGCAGCACGGACCTGGGGGTCTCACCCCTCCACTTT. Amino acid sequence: CASSTDLGVSPLHF.

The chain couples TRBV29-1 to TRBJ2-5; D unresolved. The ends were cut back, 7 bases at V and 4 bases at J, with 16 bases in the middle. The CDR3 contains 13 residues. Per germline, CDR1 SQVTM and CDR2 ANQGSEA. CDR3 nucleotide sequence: TGCAGCGACCAGACTCCCTGGGGAGAGACCCAGTACTTC. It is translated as CSDQTPWGETQYF.

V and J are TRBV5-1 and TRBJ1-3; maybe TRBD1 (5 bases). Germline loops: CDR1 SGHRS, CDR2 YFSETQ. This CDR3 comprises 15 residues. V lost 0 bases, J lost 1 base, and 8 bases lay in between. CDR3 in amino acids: CASSLDRTSGNTIYF. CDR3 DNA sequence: TGCGCCAGCAGCTTGGACAGGACATCTGGAAACACCATATATTTT.

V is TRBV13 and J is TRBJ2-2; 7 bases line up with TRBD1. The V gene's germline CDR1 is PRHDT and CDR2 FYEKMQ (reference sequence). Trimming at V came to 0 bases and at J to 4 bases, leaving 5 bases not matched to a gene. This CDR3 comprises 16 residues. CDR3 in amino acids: CASSLGEGAGTGELFF. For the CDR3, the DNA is TGTGCCAGCAGCTTAGGAGAGGGGGCCGGCACCGGGGAGCTGTTTTTT.

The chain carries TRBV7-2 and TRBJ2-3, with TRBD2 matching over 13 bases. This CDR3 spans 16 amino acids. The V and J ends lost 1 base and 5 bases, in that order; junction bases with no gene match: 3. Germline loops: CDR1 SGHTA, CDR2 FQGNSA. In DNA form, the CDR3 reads TGTGCCAGCAGCTTAGGGACTAGCGGGGGACAAGATACGCAGTATTTT. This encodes CASSLGTSGGQDTQYF.

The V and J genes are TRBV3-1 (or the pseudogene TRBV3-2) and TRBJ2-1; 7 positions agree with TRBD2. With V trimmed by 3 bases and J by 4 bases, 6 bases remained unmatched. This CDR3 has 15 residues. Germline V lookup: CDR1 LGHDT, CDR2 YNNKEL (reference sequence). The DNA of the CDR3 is TGTGCCAGCAGCCATGGGACTACCAATTACAATGAGCAGTTCTTC. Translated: CASSHGTTNYNEQFF.

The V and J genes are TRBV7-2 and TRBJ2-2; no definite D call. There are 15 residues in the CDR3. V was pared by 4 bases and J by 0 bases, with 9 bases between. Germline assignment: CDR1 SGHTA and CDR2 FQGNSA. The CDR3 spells CASSSRGTNTGELFF. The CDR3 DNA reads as TGTGCCAGCAGCTCTCGCGGTACGAACACCGGGGAGCTGTTTTTT.

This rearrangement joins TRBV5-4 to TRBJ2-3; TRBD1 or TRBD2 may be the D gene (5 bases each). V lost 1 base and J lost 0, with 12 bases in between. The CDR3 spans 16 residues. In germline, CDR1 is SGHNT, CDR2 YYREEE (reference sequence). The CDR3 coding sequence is TGTGCCAGCAGCTTGTATCAGGGAGCTAGCACAGATACGCAGTATTTT. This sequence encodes CASSLYQGASTDTQYF.

The CDR3 region has the DNA TGCAGTGCTGGACTAGTGGATACGCAGTATTTT. As protein: CSAGLVDTQYF. The genes are TRBV20-1 and TRBJ2-3; TRBD2 matches at 7 bases. CDR1 and CDR2 from the germline V gene are DFQATT and SNEGSKA (reference sequence). There are 11 residues in the CDR3. V trimming: 5 bases; J trimming: 6 bases; junction bases outside the gene matches: 2.

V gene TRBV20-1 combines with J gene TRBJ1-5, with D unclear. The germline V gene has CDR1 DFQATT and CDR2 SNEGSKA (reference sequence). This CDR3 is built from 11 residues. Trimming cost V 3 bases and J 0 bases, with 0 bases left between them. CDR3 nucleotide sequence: TGCAGTGCTAGTAGCAATCAGCCCCAGCATTTT. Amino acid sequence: CSASSNQPQHF.

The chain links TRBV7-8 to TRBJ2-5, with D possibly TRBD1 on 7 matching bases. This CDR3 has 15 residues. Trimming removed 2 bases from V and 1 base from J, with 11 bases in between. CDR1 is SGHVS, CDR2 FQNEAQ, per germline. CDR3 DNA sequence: TGTGCCAGCAGCTTATCAGGGGGGATCCAAGAGACCCAGTACTTC. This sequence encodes CASSLSGGIQETQYF.

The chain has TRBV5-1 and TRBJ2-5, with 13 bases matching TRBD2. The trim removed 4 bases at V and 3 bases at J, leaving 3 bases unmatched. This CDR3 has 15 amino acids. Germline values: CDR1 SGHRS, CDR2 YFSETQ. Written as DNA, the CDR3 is TGCGCCAGCAGCCGCGGGACTAGCGGGGAAGAGACCCAGTACTTC. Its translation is CASSRGTSGEETQYF. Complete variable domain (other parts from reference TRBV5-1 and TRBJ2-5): KAGVTQTPRYLIKTRGQQVTLSCSPISGHRSVSWYQQTPGQGLQFLFEYFSETQRNKGNFPGRFSGRQFSNSRSEMNVSTLELGDSALYLCASSRGTSGEETQYFGPGTRLLVL.

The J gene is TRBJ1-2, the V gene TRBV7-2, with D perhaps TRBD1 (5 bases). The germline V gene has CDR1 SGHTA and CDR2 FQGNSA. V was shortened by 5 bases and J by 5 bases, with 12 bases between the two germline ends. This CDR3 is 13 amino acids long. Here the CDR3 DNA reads TGTGCCAGCAGCCCGGATCGACAGTATGGCTACACCTTC. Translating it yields CASSPDRQYGYTF. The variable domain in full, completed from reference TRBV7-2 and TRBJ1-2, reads GAGVSQSPSNKVTEKGKDVELRCDPISGHTALYWYRQSLGQGLEFLIYFQGNSAPDKSGLPSDRFSAERTGGSVSTLTIQRTQQEDSAVYLCASSPDRQYGYTFGSGTRLTVV.

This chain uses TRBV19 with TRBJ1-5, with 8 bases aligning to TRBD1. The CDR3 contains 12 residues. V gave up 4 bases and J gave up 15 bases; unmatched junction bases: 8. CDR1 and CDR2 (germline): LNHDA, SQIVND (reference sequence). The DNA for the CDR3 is TGTGCCAGTAGTACCTACCCAGGGGGCTCGCATTTT. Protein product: CASSTYPGGSHF.

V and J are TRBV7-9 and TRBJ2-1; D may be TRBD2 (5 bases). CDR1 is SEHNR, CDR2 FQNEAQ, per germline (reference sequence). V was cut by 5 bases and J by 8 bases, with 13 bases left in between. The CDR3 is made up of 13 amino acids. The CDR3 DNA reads TGTGCCAGCAGCCGTTTGCCGCGGGATGAGCAGTTCTTC. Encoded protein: CASSRLPRDEQFF.

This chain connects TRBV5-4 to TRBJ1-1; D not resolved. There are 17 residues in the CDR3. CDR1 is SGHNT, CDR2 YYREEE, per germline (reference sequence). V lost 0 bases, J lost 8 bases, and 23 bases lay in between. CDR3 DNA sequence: TGTGCCAGCAGCTTGGACAGAGCGATAGGTAGACTTGGAGAAGCTTTCTTT. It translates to CASSLDRAIGRLGEAFF.

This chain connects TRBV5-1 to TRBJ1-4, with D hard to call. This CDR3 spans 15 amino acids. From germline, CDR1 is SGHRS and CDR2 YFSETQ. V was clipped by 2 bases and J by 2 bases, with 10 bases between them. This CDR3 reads CASSLFGGTNEKLFF. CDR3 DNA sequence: TGCGCCAGCAGCTTATTCGGAGGCACTAATGAAAAACTGTTTTTT.

The CDR3 DNA reads TGTGCCAGCAGCATCGACAGGGGTGGCGGAGAAAAACTGTTTTTT. As protein: CASSIDRGGGEKLFF. This rearrangement joins TRBV5-4 to TRBJ1-4, with TRBD1 matching over 8 bases. The length of the CDR3 is 15 residues. Germline trimming cut 4 bases from V and 8 bases from J; bases unmatched to any gene: 10. Germline CDR1 reads SGHNT; CDR2 reads YYREEE (reference sequence).

CDR3 in amino acids: CASGKGGNIQYF. CDR3 in DNA: TGTGCCAGCGGCAAGGGGGGGAACATTCAGTACTTC. The chain carries TRBV28 and TRBJ2-4; weak D call: TRBD2 (7 bases). Trimming left V 8 bases short and J 7 bases short, with 12 bases between. Germline CDR1 MDHEN, CDR2 SYDVKM. The CDR3 extends over 12 amino acids. Drawing the rest from reference TRBV28 and TRBJ2-4, the complete variable domain is DVKVTQSSRYLVKRTGEKVFLECVQDMDHENMFWYRQDPGLGLRLIYFSYDVKMKEKGDIPEGYSVSREKKERFSLILESASTNQTSMYLCASGKGGNIQYFGAGTRLSVL.

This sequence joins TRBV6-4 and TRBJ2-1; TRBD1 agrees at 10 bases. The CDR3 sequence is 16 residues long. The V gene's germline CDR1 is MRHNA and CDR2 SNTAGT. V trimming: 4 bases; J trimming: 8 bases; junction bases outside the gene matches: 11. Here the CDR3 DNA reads TGTGCCAGCAGTGGAAAGGGACAGGGGCATAAGGATGAGCAGTTCTTC. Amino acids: CASSGKGQGHKDEQFF.

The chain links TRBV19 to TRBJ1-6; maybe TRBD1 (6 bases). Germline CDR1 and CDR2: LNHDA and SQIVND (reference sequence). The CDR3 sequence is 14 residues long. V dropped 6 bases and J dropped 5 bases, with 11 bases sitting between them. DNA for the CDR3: TGTGCCAGTAGCCCTGGACAGAATAATTCACCCCTCCACTTT. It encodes CASSPGQNNSPLHF.

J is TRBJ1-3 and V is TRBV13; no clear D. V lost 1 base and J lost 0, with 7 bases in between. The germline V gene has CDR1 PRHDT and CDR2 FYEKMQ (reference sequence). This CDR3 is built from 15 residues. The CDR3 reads CASSLDRASGNTIYF. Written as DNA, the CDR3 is TGTGCCAGCAGCTTAGACCGGGCCTCTGGAAACACCATATATTTT.

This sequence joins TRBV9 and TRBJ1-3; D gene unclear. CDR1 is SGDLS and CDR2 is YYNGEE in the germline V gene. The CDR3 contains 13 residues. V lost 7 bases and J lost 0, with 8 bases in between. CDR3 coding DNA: TGTGCCAGCGGTTATGCCTCTGGAAACACCATATATTTT. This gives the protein CASGYASGNTIYF.